The 8 T cell receptor beta chains listed next were all sequenced from one sample in a study of blood T cell repertoires in COVID-19. Sequenced by immunoSEQ multiplex PCR; TCRdb stores in-frame clones only, minus some. Of around 210,000 clones in the sample, about 88% were seen once. The sample taken for sequencing was peripheral blood. These receptors came from a man aged 45 to 65 with COVID-19, enrolled during active disease.

The V call is TRBV6-2 or TRBV6-3, the J call TRBJ2-3, with D perhaps TRBD1 (6 bases). The CDR3 loop spans 15 amino acids. V gave up 4 bases and J gave up 3 bases, with 14 bases separating them. Germline V lookup: CDR1 MNHEY, CDR2 SVGEGT. The DNA of the CDR3 is TGTGCCAGCAGTTTAGGGGGTGGTGTAACAGATACGCAGTATTTT. This sequence encodes CASSLGGGVTDTQYF.

The chain joins TRBV6-2 or TRBV6-3 to TRBJ2-7, with D unclear. V lost 5 bases and J 2 bases, leaving 13 bases between the germline ends. The CDR3 has 14 residues. CDR1 and CDR2 from the germline V gene are MNHEY and SVGEGT. In DNA form, the CDR3 reads TGTGCCAGCAGTCCCCTCCCAGTGCCCTACGAGCAGTACTTC. It codes for CASSPLPVPYEQYF.

This clone was seen a single time. J is TRBJ2-4 and V is TRBV5-5, with 10 positions matching TRBD1. This CDR3 region has 19 residues. V shed 0 bases and J 7 bases; nucleotides not matched to a gene: 16. From germline, CDR1 is SGHKS and CDR2 YYEKEE (reference sequence). CDR3 residues: CASSLELPARTGGVNIQYF. CDR3 coding DNA: TGTGCCAGCAGCTTGGAATTACCGGCCAGGACAGGGGGAGTGAACATTCAGTACTTC.

The chain recombines TRBV30 with TRBJ1-6, with D maybe TRBD1 (6 bases). The germline gives CDR1 GTSNPN, CDR2 SVGIG (reference sequence). CDR3 length: 13 residues. V lost 5 bases and J lost 9, with 14 bases in between. The CDR3 reads CAWLKSGVSPLHF. Written as DNA, the CDR3 is TGTGCCTGGTTAAAGTCAGGGGTTTCACCCCTCCACTTT.

This rearrangement joins TRBV24-1 to TRBJ1-2; 9 nucleotides match TRBD1. CDR3 length: 14 residues. The germline CDR1 and CDR2 sequences are KGHDR and SFDVKD. V was clipped by 3 bases and J by 8 bases; unmatched bases: 6. The CDR3 is CATSDTQGARGYTF. For the CDR3, the DNA is TGTGCCACCAGTGATACACAGGGGGCCAGGGGCTACACCTTC.

The chain links TRBV28 to TRBJ2-7; 7 bases map to TRBD1. The ends lost 8 bases at V and 3 bases at J; junction bases unmatched: 7. Germline CDR1 and CDR2: MDHEN and SYDVKM. The CDR3 runs to 13 residues. The CDR3 DNA sequence: TGTGCCAGCGGCCTTTCAGGGGGCTACGAGCAGTACTTC. Encoded protein: CASGLSGGYEQYF.

The table lists this clone with a count of one. This rearrangement joins TRBV18 to TRBJ1-5; 7 bases align to TRBD1. From germline, CDR1 is KGHSH and CDR2 LQKENI. V gave up 4 bases and J gave up 0 bases; unmatched junction bases: 0. The CDR3 spans 14 residues. The CDR3 reads CASSRDSSNQPQHF. In DNA, the CDR3 is TGTGCCAGCTCACGGGACAGTAGCAATCAGCCCCAGCATTTT.

The chain couples TRBV12-3 or TRBV12-4 to TRBJ2-5, with D hard to call. The CDR3 sequence is 13 residues long. Trimming removed 1 base from V and 5 bases from J, with 8 bases in between. CDR3 in DNA: TGTGCCAGCAGTTTAGGTCGTCTGGAGACCCAGTACTTC. Its protein is CASSLGRLETQYF.